What follows are 22 T cell receptor beta chains derived from one specimen sequenced in a study of blood T cells in healthy people across ages. Combining a sample-barcoded 5' primer with a J-beta primer mix, a second PCR ran for roughly 6 to 12 cycles. TCRdb re-derived calls from the 5' RACE reads in MiXCR, one entry per CDR3 protein. The sample lists 1.5 million to 2 million distinct CDR3 sequences; roughly 30% were seen once. Sequenced input: blood. Receptor source: a woman aged 30 to 39 in good health.

In the case of this clonotype: A junction boundary mismatches the germline segment, possibly from a read error. J is TRBJ1-4 and V is TRBV28; tentative D call: TRBD1 (5 bases). This CDR3 contains 13 residues. CDR1 is MDHEN, CDR2 SYDVKM, per germline. The CDR3 coding sequence is TGTACCAGCACCCGAGACAGAAATGAAAAACTGTTTTTT. Translating gives CTSTRDRNEKLFF.

The CDR3 loop is CAWRVSYEQYF. The CDR3 DNA reads TGTGCCTGGAGAGTATCCTACGAGCAGTACTTC. V is TRBV30 and J is TRBJ2-7; D uncertain. This CDR3 is built from 11 residues. V was shortened by 3 bases and J by 1 base, with 4 bases between the two germline ends. Germline loops: CDR1 GTSNPN, CDR2 SVGIG (reference sequence).

The chain couples TRBV5-5 to TRBJ1-4, with D possibly TRBD1 on 6 matching bases. CDR1 and CDR2 (germline): SGHKS, YYEKEE (reference sequence). The CDR3 has 15 amino acids. The germline V and J ends were trimmed by 1 base and 8 bases, with 15 bases remaining between them. CDR3 in amino acids: CASSLLGQLREKLFF. CDR3 in DNA: TGTGCCAGCAGCTTGCTTGGACAGTTACGGGAAAAACTGTTTTTT.

The rearrangement joins TRBV7-8 to TRBJ2-3; 10 nucleotides align to TRBD2. Germline CDR1 reads SGHVS; CDR2 reads FQNEAQ. V shed 2 bases, J shed 2 bases, and the junction held 10 bases outside the gene matches. This CDR3 comprises 18 residues. The CDR3 region has the DNA TGTGCCAGCAGCTTAAACCCCGCTAGCGGGGGAAACACAGATACGCAGTATTTT. Translated: CASSLNPASGGNTDTQYF.

V is TRBV12-3 or TRBV12-4 and J is TRBJ2-5; 9 positions agree with TRBD1. The CDR3 has 14 amino acids. With 6 bases clipped from V and 5 bases from J, the junction kept 7 bases outside the gene matches. CDR3 DNA sequence: TGTGCCAGCAGAGAACAGGGGGCGAGGGAGACCCAGTACTTC. It is translated as CASREQGARETQYF.

The rearrangement joins TRBV6-5 to TRBJ1-4, with D hard to call. The CDR3 sequence is 12 residues long. CDR1 is MNHEY and CDR2 is SVGAGI in the germline V gene. V gave up 10 bases and J gave up 5 bases, with 11 bases separating them. CDR3 loop: CATRGGNEKLFF. The CDR3 coding sequence is TGTGCCACCCGCGGCGGGAATGAAAAACTGTTTTTT.

In its sample, this clonotype was seen a few times. The chain employs TRBV20-1 and TRBJ2-5; 7 bases agree with TRBD2. CDR3 length: 14 residues. The V segment lost 2 bases and the J segment 7 bases; nucleotides outside the gene matches: 10. CDR1 is DFQATT and CDR2 is SNEGSKA in the germline V gene (reference sequence). Here the CDR3 DNA reads TGCAGTGCTAGACTCATCGCGGGGGAGGTGACCCAGTACTTC. The encoded protein is CSARLIAGEVTQYF.

The V call is TRBV28, the J call TRBJ1-3; D remains unclear. Germline V lookup: CDR1 MDHEN, CDR2 SYDVKM. V dropped 6 bases and J dropped 0 bases, with 6 bases sitting between them. The CDR3 sequence is 13 residues long. Here the CDR3 DNA reads TGTGCCAGCAGGGTCACCTCTGGAAACACCATATATTTT. Its translation is CASRVTSGNTIYF. Drawing the rest from reference TRBV28 and TRBJ1-3, the complete variable domain is DVKVTQSSRYLVKRTGEKVFLECVQDMDHENMFWYRQDPGLGLRLIYFSYDVKMKEKGDIPEGYSVSREKKERFSLILESASTNQTSMYLCASRVTSGNTIYFGEGSWLTVV.

Many counts were recorded for this clonotype. This chain joins TRBV15 and TRBJ2-3; no reliable D call. This CDR3 is 14 amino acids long. In germline, CDR1 is LNHNV, CDR2 YYDKDF (reference sequence). V was trimmed by 4 bases and J by 4 bases, leaving 12 bases between them. CDR3 protein: CATSTPGVADTQYF. The CDR3 DNA is TGTGCCACCAGCACCCCCGGTGTCGCAGATACGCAGTATTTT.

The table lists this clonotype with a few counts. V and J are TRBV28 and TRBJ2-7; D ambiguous. Germline CDR1 reads MDHEN; CDR2 reads SYDVKM. CDR3 length: 13 residues. Trimming took off 5 bases at V and 7 bases at J, with 15 bases between the two ends. The CDR3 sequence is CASSKVLRREQYF. The CDR3 DNA follows: TGTGCCAGCAGTAAGGTATTACGTCGGGAGCAGTACTTC.

The chain links TRBV30 to TRBJ2-7; D not certain. The end of the DNA aligns better with TRBJ2-5, so the J call may be wrong. Germline-derived CDR1 and CDR2 are GTSNPN and SVGIG (reference sequence). The CDR3 runs 12 residues. The CDR3 coding sequence is TGTGCCTGGAGTGAGGGTGGAGAGACCCAGTACTTC. It yields the protein CAWSEGGETQYF.

This clonotype was seen only a few times. The V gene is TRBV7-2, the J gene TRBJ1-2; D not certain. V was trimmed by 3 bases and J by 4 bases, leaving 21 bases between them. This CDR3 comprises 17 residues. Germline CDR1 is SGHTA and CDR2 is FQGNSA. The CDR3 nucleotides are TGTGCCAGCAGCTTCGCCCCGACGGTACCGAACCTCTATGGCTACACCTTC. This codes for CASSFAPTVPNLYGYTF. Complete variable domain (other parts from reference TRBV7-2 and TRBJ1-2): GAGVSQSPSNKVTEKGKDVELRCDPISGHTALYWYRQSLGQGLEFLIYFQGNSAPDKSGLPSDRFSAERTGGSVSTLTIQRTQQEDSAVYLCASSFAPTVPNLYGYTFGSGTRLTVV.

There are many counts of this clonotype. The chain recombines TRBV6-4 with TRBJ2-1; D is perhaps TRBD1 (5 bases). The CDR3 sequence is 13 residues long. Germline loops: CDR1 MRHNA, CDR2 SNTAGT. Trimming pared 3 bases from V and 5 bases from J, leaving 8 bases between. The CDR3 sequence: CASSEGPNNEQFF. In DNA form, the CDR3 reads TGTGCCAGCAGTGAGGGGCCGAACAATGAGCAGTTCTTC.

The rearrangement links TRBV7-9 to TRBJ2-1, with D possibly being TRBD2 (5 bases). The V gene's germline CDR1 is SEHNR and CDR2 FQNEAQ (reference sequence). V lost 1 base, J lost 1 base, and 8 bases lay in between. The CDR3 extends over 15 amino acids. For the CDR3, the DNA is TGTGCCAGCAGCTTAGTGAGGGTTTCCTACAATGAGCAGTTCTTC. The encoded protein is CASSLVRVSYNEQFF.

Of note for this clonotype: At one boundary the junction diverges from the germline segment, which might be a read error. V usage is TRBV5-1 and J usage is TRBJ2-2, with TRBD1 matching 7 bases. This CDR3 region has 16 residues. Germline CDR1 is SGHRS and CDR2 is YFSETQ. Written as DNA, the CDR3 is TGCGCCAGCAGCTTACAGGGGCGCCGACTCGCCGGGGAGCGGTTTTTT. This sequence encodes CASSLQGRRLAGERFF.

This clonotype was counted between two and nine times. The J gene is TRBJ2-2, the V gene TRBV6-2 or TRBV6-3, with 14 bases that match TRBD2. V shed 6 bases, J shed 3 bases, and the junction held 3 bases outside the gene matches. CDR1 MNHEY and CDR2 SVGEGT come from the germline V gene. CDR3 length: 16 amino acids. This CDR3 reads CASRRLAGGYTGELFF. Written as DNA, the CDR3 is TGTGCCAGCAGACGACTAGCGGGAGGGTACACCGGGGAGCTGTTTTTT.

This clonotype was seen only a few times. This chain joins TRBV7-9 and TRBJ2-1; no definite D call. This CDR3 spans 14 amino acids. V was shortened by 1 base and J by 3 bases, with 7 bases between the two germline ends. Germline V gene sequence: CDR1 SEHNR, CDR2 FQNEAQ (reference sequence). Here the CDR3 reads CASSLVSDYNEQFF. The CDR3, as DNA: TGTGCCAGCAGCTTAGTTTCGGACTACAATGAGCAGTTCTTC.

V usage is TRBV5-1 and J usage is TRBJ1-1; D might be TRBD1 (6 bases). The CDR3 length is 14 residues. The germline V and J ends were trimmed by 7 bases and 0 bases, with 13 bases remaining between them. From germline, CDR1 is SGHRS and CDR2 YFSETQ. CDR3 protein: CASGPGHLNTEAFF. In DNA form, the CDR3 reads TGCGCCAGCGGACCGGGACACCTGAACACTGAAGCTTTCTTT.

The sample holds many counts of this clonotype. The genes are TRBV20-1 and TRBJ2-5; D possibly matches TRBD1 or TRBD2 (5 bases each). V lost 1 base and J lost 2, with 17 bases in between. CDR3 length: 16 residues. CDR1 is DFQATT and CDR2 is SNEGSKA in the germline V gene (reference sequence). CDR3 sequence: CSARGLRDVAQETQYF. Here the CDR3 DNA reads TGCAGTGCTAGAGGACTAAGGGACGTCGCTCAAGAGACCCAGTACTTC.

In this sample, this clonotype turned up a few times. The V gene is TRBV19, the J gene TRBJ2-4; 9 bases map to TRBD1. TRBJ2-7 matches the DNA end more closely, so the J call is doubtful. The germline V gene encodes CDR1 LNHDA and CDR2 SQIVND (reference sequence). This CDR3 has 15 amino acids. The CDR3 spells CASSITGQGRYEQYF. The CDR3 DNA reads TGTGCCAGTAGTATAACGGGACAGGGTAGGTACGAGCAGTACTTC.

This clonotype was found many times. The V call is TRBV5-1, the J call TRBJ1-5; D perhaps matches TRBD1 (6 bases). Per the germline V gene, CDR1 is SGHRS and CDR2 is YFSETQ. V was clipped by 3 bases and J by 6 bases, with 13 bases between them. The length of the CDR3 is 14 residues. The CDR3: CASSSGGRGQPQHF. The CDR3 DNA sequence: TGCGCCAGCAGCTCCGGGGGCCGGGGTCAGCCCCAGCATTTT.

This clonotype has just a few counts. The V and J genes are TRBV29-1 and TRBJ1-2; D is ambiguous. This CDR3 has 16 amino acids. V gave up 4 bases and J gave up 6 bases, with 24 bases separating them. Germline-derived CDR1 and CDR2 are SQVTM and ANQGSEA. In DNA form, the CDR3 reads TGCAGCGTTGCGACCCAAATCAGCGACCCAAGGCATGGCTACACCTTC. Encoded protein: CSVATQISDPRHGYTF.